The clone carrying this TCR beta chain has at least ten counts. Its target is unknown. This sample stems from a study of identical twins. Regarding the study as a whole: Reduced insertions were recorded for abundant cord blood beta clonotypes, with no such pattern in memory repertoires. It was cross-sectional statistical analysis, not following the same donors, that the conclusions relied on. Researchers caution that invariant MAIT and iNKT cells could partly confound zero-insertion analyses.

After template switching added a universal primer site, the resulting cDNA carried unique molecular identifiers. TCRdb itself ran the 5' RACE reads through MiXCR, one entry per CDR3 protein. The data contain roughly 350,000 distinct CDR3 sequences, about 12% of them seen just once; the ten biggest clones take up around 7.2%. CDR3 length equals 19 residues. Trimming pared 0 bases from V and 2 bases from J, leaving 22 bases between. Per the germline V gene, CDR1 is SGHAT and CDR2 is FQNNGV. These data were likewise used in another study, on yellow fever vaccine responses in identical twins.

This TCR was sampled from a woman younger than 30 in good health. The chain joins TRBV11-2 to TRBJ2-5; D is possibly TRBD1 (6 bases). Sequenced input: CD8+ T cells sorted from blood. The CDR3 DNA reads TGTGCCAGCAGCTTAGATGACACCTCTCCGGGACACAATCAAGAGACCCAGTACTTC. Translated: CASSLDDTSPGHNQETQYF. Variable domain in full (rest from reference TRBV11-2 and TRBJ2-5): EAGVAQSPRYKIIEKRQSVAFWCNPISGHATLYWYQQILGQGPKLLIQFQNNGVVDDSQLPKDRFSAERLKGVDSTLKIQPAKLEDSAVYLCASSLDDTSPGHNQETQYFGPGTRLLVL.